This TCR beta chain was sequenced during a study of cytomegalovirus exposure and HLA in healthy donors. Across the study: Ancestry clustering placed around four fifths of roughly 410 genotyped donors in the Caucasian-associated cluster. Study-level points and caveats: Cytomegalovirus-associated status was assigned to some 160 TCR beta chains.

Worth noting for this clone: Its antigen is not identified.

A multiplex PCR was run with 60 Vbeta primers and 13 Jbeta primers. Profiled with immunoSEQ multiplex PCR; TCRdb holds only in-frame clones, not every one. The profile covers 90,000 or so clones, with around 79% appearing a single time and 6% taken by the ten largest. CDR3 length: 15 residues. The V segment lost 6 bases and the J segment 1 base; nucleotides outside the gene matches: 6. Germline loops: CDR1 LNHDA, CDR2 SQIVND (reference sequence). This chain joins TRBV19 and TRBJ1-5; 7 bases line up with TRBD1. What was sequenced was PBMCs. This clonotype originated in a female donor in good health and CMV-seronegative. The CDR3 region is CASRVQGGSNQPQHF. CDR3 DNA sequence: TGTGCCAGTAGAGTTCAGGGGGGAAGCAATCAGCCCCAGCATTTT.